This TCR beta chain was recovered during a study of blood T cells in healthy people across ages. Study-level background: About one barcoded beta molecule per two T cells came from capture by template switching.

Findings and limits, study-wide: Measured against age, TCR beta diversity per million T cells decreased in a roughly linear manner. A strong correlation was found between TCR beta diversity and the percentage of naive T cells.

With a J-beta primer mix and a sample-barcoded 5' primer, a second PCR ran 7 to 11 cycles. MiXCR, run by TCRdb on the 5' RACE reads, gives a single entry per CDR3 protein. The table records more than 1 million distinct CDR3 sequences, under 45% of them present only once. A remark on this clonotype: Its cognate antigen is unknown. Relative to the germline gene, one junction end is altered; a read error may explain this.

Germline lookup yields CDR1 SQVTM and CDR2 ANQGSEA. The CDR3 consists of 15 residues. The sequence came from a woman in her fifties or sixties in good health. Sequences were obtained from blood. The J gene is TRBJ2-1, the V gene TRBV29-1, with 8 positions matching TRBD2. The CDR3 here is CSGEGREGNYNEQFF. CDR3 DNA: TGCAGCGGTGAAGGTCGGGAGGGCAACTACAATGAGCAGTTCTTC.